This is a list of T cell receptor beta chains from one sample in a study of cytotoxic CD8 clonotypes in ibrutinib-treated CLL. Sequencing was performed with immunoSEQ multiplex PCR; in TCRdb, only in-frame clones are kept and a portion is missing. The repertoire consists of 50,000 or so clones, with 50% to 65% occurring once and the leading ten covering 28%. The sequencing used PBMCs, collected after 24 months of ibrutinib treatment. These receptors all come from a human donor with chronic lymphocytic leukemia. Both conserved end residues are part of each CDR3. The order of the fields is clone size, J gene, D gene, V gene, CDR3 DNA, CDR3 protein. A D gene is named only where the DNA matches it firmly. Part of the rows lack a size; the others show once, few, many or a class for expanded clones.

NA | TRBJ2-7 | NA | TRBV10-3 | TGTGCCATCAGCGGGGACACCCCGGGGGAGCAGTACTTC | CAISGDTPGEQYF
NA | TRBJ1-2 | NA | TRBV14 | TGTGCCAGCAGCCAAGAGGCGACAGTCGGTGGCTACACCTTC | CASSQEATVGGYTF
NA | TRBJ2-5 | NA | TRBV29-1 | TGCAGCGTTGGTCAAAAGGAAGAGACCCAGTACTTC | CSVGQKEETQYF
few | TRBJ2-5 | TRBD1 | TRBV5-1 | TGCGCCTCCAACCTGGGACAGGGGGCTGGAGAGACCCAGTACTTC | CASNLGQGAGETQYF
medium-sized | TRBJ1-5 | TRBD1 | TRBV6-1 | TGTGCCAGCTCCGGACAGGGGGATACTCAGCCCCAGCATTTT | CASSGQGDTQPQHF
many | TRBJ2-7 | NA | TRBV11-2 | TGTGCCAGCAGCTTAGACCCGGACGACTCCTACGAGCAGTACTTC | CASSLDPDDSYEQYF
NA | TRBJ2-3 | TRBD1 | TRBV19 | TGTGCCAGTAGTGACGCAAAAGGGGGCGCAGATACGCAGTATTTT | CASSDAKGGADTQYF
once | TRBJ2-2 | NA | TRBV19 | TGTGCCAGCGGGACTTCCAACACCGGGGAGCTGTTTTTT | CASGTSNTGELFF
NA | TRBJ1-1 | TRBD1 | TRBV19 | TGTGCCAGTAGTGCCCGGGACAGGGGGCCGGCCACTGAAGCTTTCTTT | CASSARDRGPATEAFF
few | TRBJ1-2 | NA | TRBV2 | TGTGCCAGCAGCAAGGGCCCGCCGGACTATGGCTACACCTTC | CASSKGPPDYGYTF
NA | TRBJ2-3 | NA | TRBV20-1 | TGCAGTGCTAGGGAAAGAGATACGCAGTATTTT | CSARERDTQYF
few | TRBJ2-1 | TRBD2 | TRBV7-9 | TGTGCCAGCAGCTTAGCGGGACTAGCGGCCAATGAGCAGTTCTTC | CASSLAGLAANEQFF
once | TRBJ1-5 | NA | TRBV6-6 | TGTGCCAGCAGGCTGGGACGGAAGAGCAATCAGCCCCAGCATTTT | CASRLGRKSNQPQHF
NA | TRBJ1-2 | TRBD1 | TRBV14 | TGTGCCAGCAGCCAAGATCTTTTCAAGGGGCAGGGGGCTGAAGCTAACTATGGCTACACCTTC | CASSQDLFKGQGAEANYGYTF
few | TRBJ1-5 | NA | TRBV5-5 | TGTGCCAGCAGCTTGAGGGGGTTCAGTAGCAATCAGCCCCAGCATTTT | CASSLRGFSSNQPQHF
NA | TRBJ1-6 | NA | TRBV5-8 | TGTGCCAGCAGCCTACTCGGTCCTACCGTCTCACCCCTCCACTTT | CASSLLGPTVSPLHF
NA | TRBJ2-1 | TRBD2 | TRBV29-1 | TGCAGCGTTGAGGTACTAGCGGGGTCCTACAATGAGCAGTTCTTC | CSVEVLAGSYNEQFF
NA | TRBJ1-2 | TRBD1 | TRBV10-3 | TGTGCCATCAGTCCCGGGACAGAAAGCGGCTACACCTTC | CAISPGTESGYTF
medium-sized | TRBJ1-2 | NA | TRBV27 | TGTGCCAGCAGTTTGGCCCCCGGTGTGGACTATGGCTACACCTTC | CASSLAPGVDYGYTF
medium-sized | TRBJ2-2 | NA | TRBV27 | TGTGCCAGCATGGGGTTCCTGACCGGGGAGCTGTTTTTT | CASMGFLTGELFF
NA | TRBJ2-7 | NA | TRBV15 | TGTGCCACCAGCAGAGATAAGGGGGGGCGAGGGGAGCAGTACTTC | CATSRDKGGRGEQYF
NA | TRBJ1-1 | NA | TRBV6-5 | TGTGCCAGCGATCAGAGGGGAAGGGGCACTGAAGCTTTCTTT | CASDQRGRGTEAFF
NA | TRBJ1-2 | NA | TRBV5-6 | TGTGCCAGCAGCTTGAAGACATACGGCGATGGCTACACCTTC | CASSLKTYGDGYTF
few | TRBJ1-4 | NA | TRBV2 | TGTGCCAGCAGTGTTGGGGACCGCGAAAAACTGTTTTTT | CASSVGDREKLFF